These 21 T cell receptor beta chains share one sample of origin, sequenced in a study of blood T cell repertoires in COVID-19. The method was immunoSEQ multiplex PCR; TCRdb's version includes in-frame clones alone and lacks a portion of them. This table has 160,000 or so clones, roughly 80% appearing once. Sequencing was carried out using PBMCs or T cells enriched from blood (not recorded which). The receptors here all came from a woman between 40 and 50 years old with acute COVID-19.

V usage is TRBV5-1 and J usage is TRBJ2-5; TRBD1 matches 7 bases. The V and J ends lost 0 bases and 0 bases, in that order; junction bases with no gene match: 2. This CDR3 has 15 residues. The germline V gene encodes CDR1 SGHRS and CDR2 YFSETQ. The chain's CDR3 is CASSLGDRDQETQYF. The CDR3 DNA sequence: TGCGCCAGCAGCTTGGGTGACAGGGACCAAGAGACCCAGTACTTC.

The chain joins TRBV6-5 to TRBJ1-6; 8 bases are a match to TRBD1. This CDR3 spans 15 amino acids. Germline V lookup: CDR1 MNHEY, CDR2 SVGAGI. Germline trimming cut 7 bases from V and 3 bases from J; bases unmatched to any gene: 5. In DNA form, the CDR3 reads TGTGCCAGCACCGGACAGGGTTTCTATAATTCACCCCTCCACTTT. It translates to CASTGQGFYNSPLHF.

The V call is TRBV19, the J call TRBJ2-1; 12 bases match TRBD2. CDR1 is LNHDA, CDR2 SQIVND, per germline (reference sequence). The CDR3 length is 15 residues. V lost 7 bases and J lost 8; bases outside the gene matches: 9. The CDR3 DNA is TGTGCCAGTATGACTAGCGGGAGATTGGGCTATGAGCAGTTCTTC. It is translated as CASMTSGRLGYEQFF. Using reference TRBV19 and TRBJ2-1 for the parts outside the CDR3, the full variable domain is DGGITQSPKYLFRKEGQNVTLSCEQNLNHDAMYWYRQDPGQGLRLIYYSQIVNDFQKGDIAEGYSVSREKKESFPLTVTSAQKNPTAFYLCASMTSGRLGYEQFFGPGTRLTVL.

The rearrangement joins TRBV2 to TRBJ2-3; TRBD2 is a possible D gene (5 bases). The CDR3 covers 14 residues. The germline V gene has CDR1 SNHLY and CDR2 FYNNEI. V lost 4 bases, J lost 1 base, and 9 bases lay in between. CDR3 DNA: TGTGCCAGCAGTGCCTGGCGGGGCACAGATACGCAGTATTTT. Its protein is CASSAWRGTDTQYF.

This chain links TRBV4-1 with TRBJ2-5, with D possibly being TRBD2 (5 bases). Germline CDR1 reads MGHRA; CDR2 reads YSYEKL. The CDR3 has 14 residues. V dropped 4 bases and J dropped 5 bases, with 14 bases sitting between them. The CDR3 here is CASSLQTGVETQYF. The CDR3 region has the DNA TGCGCCAGCAGCCTACAAACCGGGGTCGAGACCCAGTACTTC.

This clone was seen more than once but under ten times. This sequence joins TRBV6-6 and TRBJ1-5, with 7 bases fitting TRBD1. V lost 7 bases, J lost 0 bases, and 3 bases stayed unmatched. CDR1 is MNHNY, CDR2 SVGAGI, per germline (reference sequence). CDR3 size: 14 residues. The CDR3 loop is CASIDRVSNQPQHF. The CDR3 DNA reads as TGTGCCAGCATAGACAGGGTTAGCAATCAGCCCCAGCATTTT.

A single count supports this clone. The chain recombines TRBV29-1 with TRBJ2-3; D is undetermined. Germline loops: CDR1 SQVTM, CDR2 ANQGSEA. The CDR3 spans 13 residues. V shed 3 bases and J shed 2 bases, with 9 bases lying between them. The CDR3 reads CSVDSSTTDTQYF. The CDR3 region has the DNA TGCAGCGTTGACTCCTCTACCACAGATACGCAGTATTTT.

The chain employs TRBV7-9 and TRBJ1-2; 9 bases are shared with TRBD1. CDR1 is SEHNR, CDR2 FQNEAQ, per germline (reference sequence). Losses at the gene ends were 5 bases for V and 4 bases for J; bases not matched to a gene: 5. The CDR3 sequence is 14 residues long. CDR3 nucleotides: TGTGCCAGCAGCACCGGACAGGGGATCTATGGCTACACCTTC. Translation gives CASSTGQGIYGYTF.

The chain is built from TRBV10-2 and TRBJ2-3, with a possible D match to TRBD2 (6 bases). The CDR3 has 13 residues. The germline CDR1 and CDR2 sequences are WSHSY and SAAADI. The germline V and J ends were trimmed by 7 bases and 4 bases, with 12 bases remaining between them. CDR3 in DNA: TGCGCCAGCATGGGACTCCCGGCAGATACGCAGTATTTT. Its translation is CASMGLPADTQYF.

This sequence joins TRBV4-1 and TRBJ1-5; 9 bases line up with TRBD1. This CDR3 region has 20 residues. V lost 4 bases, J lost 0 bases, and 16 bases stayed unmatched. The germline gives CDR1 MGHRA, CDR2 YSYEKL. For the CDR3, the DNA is TGCGCCAGCAGCCCCCCACCGGGACAGGGCGGGTTGGGTAGCAATCAGCCCCAGCATTTT. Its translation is CASSPPPGQGGLGSNQPQHF.

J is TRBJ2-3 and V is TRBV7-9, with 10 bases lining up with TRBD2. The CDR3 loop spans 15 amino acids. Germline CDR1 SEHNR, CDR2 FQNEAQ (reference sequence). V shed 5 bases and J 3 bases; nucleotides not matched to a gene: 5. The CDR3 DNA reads TGTGCCAGCAGCAAAGGGACTAGCGTAACAGATACGCAGTATTTT. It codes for CASSKGTSVTDTQYF.

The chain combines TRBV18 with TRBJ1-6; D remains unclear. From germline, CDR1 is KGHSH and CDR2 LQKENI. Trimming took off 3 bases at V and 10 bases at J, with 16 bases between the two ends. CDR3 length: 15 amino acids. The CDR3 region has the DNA TGTGCCAGCTCACCTGCGACGACTTTAGAATCACCCCTCCACTTT. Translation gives CASSPATTLESPLHF.

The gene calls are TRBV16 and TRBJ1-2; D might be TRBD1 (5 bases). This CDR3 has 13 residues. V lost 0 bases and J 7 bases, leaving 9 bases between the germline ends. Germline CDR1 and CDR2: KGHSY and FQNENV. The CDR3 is CASSQSGGSGYTF. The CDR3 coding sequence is TGTGCCAGCAGCCAATCGGGGGGATCTGGCTACACCTTC.

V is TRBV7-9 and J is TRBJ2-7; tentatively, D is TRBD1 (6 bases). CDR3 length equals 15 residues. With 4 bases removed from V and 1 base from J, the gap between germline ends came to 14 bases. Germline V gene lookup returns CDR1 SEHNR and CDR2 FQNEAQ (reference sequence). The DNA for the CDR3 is TGTGCCAGCAGCTCTCACCGGGACAATTCCTACGAGCAGTACTTC. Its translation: CASSSHRDNSYEQYF.

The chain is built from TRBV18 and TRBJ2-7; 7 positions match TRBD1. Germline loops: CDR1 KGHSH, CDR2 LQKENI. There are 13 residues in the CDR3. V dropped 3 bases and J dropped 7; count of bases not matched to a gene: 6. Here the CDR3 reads CASSPGQLREQYV. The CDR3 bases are TGTGCCAGCTCACCGGGACAGCTTCGGGAGCAGTACGTC.

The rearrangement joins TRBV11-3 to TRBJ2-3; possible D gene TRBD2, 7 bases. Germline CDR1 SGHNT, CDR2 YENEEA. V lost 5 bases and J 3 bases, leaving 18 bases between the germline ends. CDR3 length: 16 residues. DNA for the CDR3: TGTGCCAGCAGCCCAGGAGGGGGAGGGCCAACAGATACGCAGTATTTT. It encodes CASSPGGGGPTDTQYF.

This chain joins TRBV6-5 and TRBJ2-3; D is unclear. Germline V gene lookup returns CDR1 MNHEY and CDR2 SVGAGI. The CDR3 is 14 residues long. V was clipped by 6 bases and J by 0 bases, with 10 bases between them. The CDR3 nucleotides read TGTGCCAGCAGGTCTAGTCCTAGCACAGATACGCAGTATTTT. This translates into CASRSSPSTDTQYF.

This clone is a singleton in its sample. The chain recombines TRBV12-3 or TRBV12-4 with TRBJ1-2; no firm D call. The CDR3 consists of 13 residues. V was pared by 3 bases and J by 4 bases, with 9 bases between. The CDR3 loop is CASSFLASYGYTF. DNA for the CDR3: TGTGCCAGCAGTTTTCTGGCCTCCTATGGCTACACCTTC.

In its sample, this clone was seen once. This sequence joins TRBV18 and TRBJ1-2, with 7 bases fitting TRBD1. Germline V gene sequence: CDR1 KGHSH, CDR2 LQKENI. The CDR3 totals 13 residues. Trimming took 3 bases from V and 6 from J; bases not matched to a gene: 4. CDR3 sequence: CASSPRGTDGYTF. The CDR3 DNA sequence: TGTGCCAGCTCACCGCGCGGGACAGATGGCTACACCTTC.

Here the CDR3 DNA reads TGTGCTATAGCAACAGGGGCGTTCTATGGCTACACCTTC. As protein: CAIATGAFYGYTF. J is TRBJ1-2 and V is TRBV7-9, with 7 bases lining up with TRBD1. Germline-derived CDR1 and CDR2 are SEHNR and FQNEAQ (reference sequence). The CDR3 covers 13 residues.

The CDR3 reads CASSLAPREVYNEQFF. As DNA, the CDR3 is TGCGCCAGCAGCTTGGCCCCCAGGGAGGTCTACAATGAGCAGTTCTTC. The V call is TRBV5-1, the J call TRBJ2-1, with a tentative D call TRBD2 (6 bases). CDR1 and CDR2 from the germline V gene are SGHRS and YFSETQ. CDR3 length: 16 amino acids. V gave up 0 bases and J gave up 3 bases, with 13 bases separating them. Full variable domain (remainder filled in from reference TRBV5-1 and TRBJ2-1): KAGVTQTPRYLIKTRGQQVTLSCSPISGHRSVSWYQQTPGQGLQFLFEYFSETQRNKGNFPGRFSGRQFSNSRSEMNVSTLELGDSALYLCASSLAPREVYNEQFFGPGTRLTVL.